The clone carrying this T cell receptor beta chain was seen more than once but under ten times. Its antigen is undetermined. This specimen comes from a study of blood T cells in healthy people across ages. At the level of the study: There was about one barcoded beta molecule captured by template switching per two T cells.

General study points: Higher diversity and more naive CD4+ cells were features of long-lived donors, compared to aged donors.

The use of a sample-barcoded 5' primer and a J-beta primer mix characterized a second PCR of roughly 6 to 11 cycles. TCRdb redid the calling of the 5' RACE reads with MiXCR, one entry per CDR3 protein. The sample yields roughly 1.9 million distinct CDR3 sequences, approximately 40% seen once. Every donor gave approximately 10 milliliters of peripheral blood. Sample: blood. The clonotype originates from a human donor in good health.

The CDR3 loop reads CASSPLDIAETQYF. CDR3 nucleotide sequence: TGTGCCAGCTCACCACTAGATATAGCGGAGACCCAGTACTTC. V is TRBV18 and J is TRBJ2-5; TRBD2 is a possible D gene (5 bases). The germline V gene has CDR1 KGHSH and CDR2 LQKENI. V lost 1 base and J 5 bases, leaving 11 bases between the germline ends. The CDR3 contains 14 residues.